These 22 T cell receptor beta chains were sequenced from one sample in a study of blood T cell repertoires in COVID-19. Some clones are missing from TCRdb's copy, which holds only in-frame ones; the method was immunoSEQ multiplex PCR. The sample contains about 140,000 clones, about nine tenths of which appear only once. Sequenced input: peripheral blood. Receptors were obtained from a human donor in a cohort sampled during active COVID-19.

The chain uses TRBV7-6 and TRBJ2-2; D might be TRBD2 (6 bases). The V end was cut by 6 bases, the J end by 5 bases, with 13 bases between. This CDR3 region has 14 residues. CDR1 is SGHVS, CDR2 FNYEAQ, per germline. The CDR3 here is CASRRTGETGELFF. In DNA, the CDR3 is TGTGCCAGCAGACGGACGGGAGAGACCGGGGAGCTGTTTTTT.

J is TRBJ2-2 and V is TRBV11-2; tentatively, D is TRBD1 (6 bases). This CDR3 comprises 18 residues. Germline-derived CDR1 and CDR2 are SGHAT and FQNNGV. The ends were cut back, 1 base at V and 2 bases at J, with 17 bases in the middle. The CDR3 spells CASSLAPTNRVNTGELFF. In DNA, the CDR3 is TGTGCCAGCAGCTTAGCCCCTACGAACAGGGTAAACACCGGGGAGCTGTTTTTT.

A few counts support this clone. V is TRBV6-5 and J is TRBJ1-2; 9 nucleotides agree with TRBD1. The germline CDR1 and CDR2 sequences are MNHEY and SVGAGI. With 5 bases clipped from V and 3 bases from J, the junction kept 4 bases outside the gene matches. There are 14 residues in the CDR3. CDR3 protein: CASSPDRGDYGYTF. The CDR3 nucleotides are TGTGCCAGCAGTCCGGACAGGGGCGACTATGGCTACACCTTC.

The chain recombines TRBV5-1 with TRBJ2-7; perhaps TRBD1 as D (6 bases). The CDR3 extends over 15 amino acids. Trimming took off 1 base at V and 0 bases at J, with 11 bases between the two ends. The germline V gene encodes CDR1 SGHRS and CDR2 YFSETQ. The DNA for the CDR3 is TGCGCCAGCAGCTTGACAGGGTTCAACTCCTACGAGCAGTACTTC. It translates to CASSLTGFNSYEQYF.

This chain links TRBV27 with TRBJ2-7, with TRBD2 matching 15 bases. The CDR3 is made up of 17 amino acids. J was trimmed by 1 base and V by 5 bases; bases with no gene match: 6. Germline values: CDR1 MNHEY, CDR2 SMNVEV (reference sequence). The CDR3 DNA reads TGTGCCAGCAGTAGGACTAGCGGGGGGGCTTTTTCCTACGAGCAGTACTTC. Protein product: CASSRTSGGAFSYEQYF.

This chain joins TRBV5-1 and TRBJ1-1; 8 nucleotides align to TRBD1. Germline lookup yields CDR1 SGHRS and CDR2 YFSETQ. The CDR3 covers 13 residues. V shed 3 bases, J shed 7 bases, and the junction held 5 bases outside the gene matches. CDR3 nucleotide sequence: TGCGCCAGCAGCTCGGGGACAGGCCTTGAAGCTTTCTTT. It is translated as CASSSGTGLEAFF.

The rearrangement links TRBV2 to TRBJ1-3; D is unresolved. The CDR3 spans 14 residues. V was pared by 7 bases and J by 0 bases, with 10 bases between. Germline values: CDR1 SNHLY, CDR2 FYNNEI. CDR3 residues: CASTGSTSGNTIYF. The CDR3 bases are TGTGCCAGCACCGGTTCTACCTCTGGAAACACCATATATTTT. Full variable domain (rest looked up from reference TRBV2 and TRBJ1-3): EPEVTQTPSHQVTQMGQEVILRCVPISNHLYFYWYRQILGQKVEFLVSFYNNEISEKSEIFDDQFSVERPDGSNFTLKIRSTKLEDSAMYFCASTGSTSGNTIYFGEGSWLTVV.

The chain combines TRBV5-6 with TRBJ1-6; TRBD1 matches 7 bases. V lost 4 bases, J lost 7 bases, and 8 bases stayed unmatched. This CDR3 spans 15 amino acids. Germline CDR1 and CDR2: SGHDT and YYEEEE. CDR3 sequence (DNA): TGTGCCAGCAGCCGCCGGGACAGCAAAAATTCACCCCTCCACTTT. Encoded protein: CASSRRDSKNSPLHF.

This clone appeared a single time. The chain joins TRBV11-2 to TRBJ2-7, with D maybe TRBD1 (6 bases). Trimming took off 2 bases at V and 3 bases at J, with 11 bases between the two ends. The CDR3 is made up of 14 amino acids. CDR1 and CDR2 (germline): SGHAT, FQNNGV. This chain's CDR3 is CASSLSQGYYEQYF. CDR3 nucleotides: TGTGCCAGCAGCTTAAGCCAGGGGTACTACGAGCAGTACTTC.

The CDR3 nucleotides read TGTGCCAGTAGTAATCGGGGGACTCTCTCTGGAAACACCATATATTTT. Translating gives CASSNRGTLSGNTIYF. V and J are TRBV19 and TRBJ1-3, with a possible D match to TRBD1 (5 bases). V gave up 4 bases and J gave up 0 bases, with 13 bases separating them. The CDR3 consists of 16 residues. The germline V gene encodes CDR1 LNHDA and CDR2 SQIVND (reference sequence).

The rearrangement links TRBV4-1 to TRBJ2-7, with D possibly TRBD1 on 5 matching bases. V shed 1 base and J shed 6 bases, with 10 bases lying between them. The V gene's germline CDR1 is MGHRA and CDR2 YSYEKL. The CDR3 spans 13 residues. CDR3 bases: TGCGCCAGCAGCCAAGTAAGGGGAAGCGAGCAGTACTTC. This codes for CASSQVRGSEQYF.

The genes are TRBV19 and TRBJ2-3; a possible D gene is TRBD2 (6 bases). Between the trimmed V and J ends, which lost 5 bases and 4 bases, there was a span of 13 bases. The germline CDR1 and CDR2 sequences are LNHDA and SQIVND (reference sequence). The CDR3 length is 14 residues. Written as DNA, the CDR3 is TGTGCCAGTAGTGTACTAGCTGGGGCAGATACGCAGTATTTT. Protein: CASSVLAGADTQYF.

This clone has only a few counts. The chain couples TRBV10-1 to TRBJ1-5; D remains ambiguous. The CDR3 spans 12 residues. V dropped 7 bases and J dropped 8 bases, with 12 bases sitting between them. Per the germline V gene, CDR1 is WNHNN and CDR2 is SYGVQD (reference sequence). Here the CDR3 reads CASIPPAEPQHF. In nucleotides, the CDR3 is TGCGCCAGCATTCCCCCGGCGGAGCCCCAGCATTTT.

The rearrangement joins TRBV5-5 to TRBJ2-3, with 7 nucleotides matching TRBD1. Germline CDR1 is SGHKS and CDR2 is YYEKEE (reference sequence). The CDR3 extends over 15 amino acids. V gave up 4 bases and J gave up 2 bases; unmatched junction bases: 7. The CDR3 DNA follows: TGTGCCAGCAGCCCCGGGACAGCGCACACAGATACGCAGTATTTT. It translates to CASSPGTAHTDTQYF.

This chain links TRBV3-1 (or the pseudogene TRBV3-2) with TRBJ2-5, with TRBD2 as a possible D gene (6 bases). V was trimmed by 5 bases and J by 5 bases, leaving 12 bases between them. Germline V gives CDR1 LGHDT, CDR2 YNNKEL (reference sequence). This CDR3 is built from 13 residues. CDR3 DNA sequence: TGTGCCAGCAGCTTCGGGGGTGGGGAGACCCAGTACTTC. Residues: CASSFGGGETQYF.

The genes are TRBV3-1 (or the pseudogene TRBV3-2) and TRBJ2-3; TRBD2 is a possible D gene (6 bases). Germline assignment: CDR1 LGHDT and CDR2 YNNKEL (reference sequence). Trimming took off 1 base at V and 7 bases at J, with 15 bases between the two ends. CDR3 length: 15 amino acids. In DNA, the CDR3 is TGTGCCAGCAGCCAAGGGGCGGGGCAAGGATATACGCAGTATTTT. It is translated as CASSQGAGQGYTQYF.

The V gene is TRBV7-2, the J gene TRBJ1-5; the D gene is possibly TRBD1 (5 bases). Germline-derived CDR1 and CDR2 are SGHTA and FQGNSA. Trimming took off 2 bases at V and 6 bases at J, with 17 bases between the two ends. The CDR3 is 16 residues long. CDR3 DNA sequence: TGTGCCAGCAGCTTAATTCCAGGGATTAGAGGTCAGCCCCAGCATTTT. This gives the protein CASSLIPGIRGQPQHF.

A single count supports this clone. The CDR3 DNA reads TGCGCCAGCAGCCAAGTCGAAAGCGGTTCCACCTACAATGAGCAGTTCTTC. This encodes CASSQVESGSTYNEQFF. The rearrangement links TRBV4-1 to TRBJ2-1; TRBD2 is a possible D gene (5 bases). The CDR3 consists of 17 residues. The germline gives CDR1 MGHRA, CDR2 YSYEKL. Trimming shortened V by 1 base and J by 2 bases, and 15 bases separated the two germline ends.

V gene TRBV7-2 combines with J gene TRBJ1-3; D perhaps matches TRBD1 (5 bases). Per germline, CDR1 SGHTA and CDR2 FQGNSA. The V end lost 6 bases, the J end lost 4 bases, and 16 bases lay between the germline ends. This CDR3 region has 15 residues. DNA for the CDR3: TGTGCCAGCAGTCGGGGGAGGGGAAGGGGAAACACCATATATTTT. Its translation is CASSRGRGRGNTIYF. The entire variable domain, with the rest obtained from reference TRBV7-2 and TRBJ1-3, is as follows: GAGVSQSPSNKVTEKGKDVELRCDPISGHTALYWYRQSLGQGLEFLIYFQGNSAPDKSGLPSDRFSAERTGGSVSTLTIQRTQQEDSAVYLCASSRGRGRGNTIYFGEGSWLTVV.

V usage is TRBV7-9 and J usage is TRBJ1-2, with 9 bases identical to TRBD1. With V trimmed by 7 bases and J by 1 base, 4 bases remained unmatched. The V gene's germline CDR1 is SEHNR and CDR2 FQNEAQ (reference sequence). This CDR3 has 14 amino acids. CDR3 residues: CASMGTGNNYGYTF. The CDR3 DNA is TGTGCCAGCATGGGGACAGGGAATAACTATGGCTACACCTTC.

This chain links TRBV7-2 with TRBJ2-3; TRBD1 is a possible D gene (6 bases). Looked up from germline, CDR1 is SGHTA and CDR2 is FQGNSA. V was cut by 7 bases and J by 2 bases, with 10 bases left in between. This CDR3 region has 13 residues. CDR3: CASKTGTTDTQYF. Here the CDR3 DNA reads TGTGCCAGCAAAACAGGGACCACAGATACGCAGTATTTT.

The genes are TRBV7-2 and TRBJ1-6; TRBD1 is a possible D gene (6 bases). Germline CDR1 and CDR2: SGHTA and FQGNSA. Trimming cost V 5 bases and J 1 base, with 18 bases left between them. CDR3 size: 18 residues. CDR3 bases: TGTGCCAGCAGCCCGGGTCCAGGGGTGGGATCCTATAATTCACCCCTCCACTTT. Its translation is CASSPGPGVGSYNSPLHF. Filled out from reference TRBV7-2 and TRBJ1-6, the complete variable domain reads GAGVSQSPSNKVTEKGKDVELRCDPISGHTALYWYRQSLGQGLEFLIYFQGNSAPDKSGLPSDRFSAERTGGSVSTLTIQRTQQEDSAVYLCASSPGPGVGSYNSPLHFGNGTRLTVT.